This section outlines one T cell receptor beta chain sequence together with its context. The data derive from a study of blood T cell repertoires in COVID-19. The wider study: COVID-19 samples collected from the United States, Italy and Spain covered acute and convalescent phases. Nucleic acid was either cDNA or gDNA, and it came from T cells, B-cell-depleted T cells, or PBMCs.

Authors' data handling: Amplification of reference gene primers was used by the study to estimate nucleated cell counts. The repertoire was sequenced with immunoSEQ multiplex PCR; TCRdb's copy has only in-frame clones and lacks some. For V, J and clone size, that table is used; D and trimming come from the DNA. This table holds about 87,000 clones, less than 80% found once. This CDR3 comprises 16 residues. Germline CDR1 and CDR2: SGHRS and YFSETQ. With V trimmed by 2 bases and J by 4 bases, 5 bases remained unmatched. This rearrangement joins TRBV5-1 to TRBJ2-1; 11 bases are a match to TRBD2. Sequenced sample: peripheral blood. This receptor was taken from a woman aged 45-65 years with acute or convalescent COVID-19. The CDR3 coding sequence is TGCGCCAGCAGCTTTAGCGGGGGGGCCGGATACAATGAGCAGTTCTTC. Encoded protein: CASSFSGGAGYNEQFF.